This T cell receptor beta chain derives from a study of radiation and T cells in renal cell carcinoma. V gave up 4 bases and J gave up 10 bases; unmatched junction bases: 7. The V gene's germline CDR1 is SQVTM and CDR2 ANQGSEA. The CDR3 runs 13 residues. Time point of the sample: blood 2 weeks post-SBRT. Treatment of the sample: 15 Gy SBRT to primary tumor, nephrectomy 4 weeks later. Blood was sampled at baseline, 2 weeks and 4 weeks after SBRT. This table comes from immunoSEQ multiplex PCR, and its TCRdb copy is limited to in-frame clones, with some not included. This table holds roughly 130,000 clones, 75% to 90% found once.

The chain uses TRBV29-1 and TRBJ1-2, with 12 bases lining up with TRBD1. This specimen consisted of blood, obtained from a patient whose treatment included radiotherapy and nephrectomy. This TCR was recovered from a woman aged 60-70 years with renal cell carcinoma. The CDR3 region has the DNA TGCAGCGTTGTGAAGGGACAGGGGGCTTACTACACCTTC. Its protein product is CSVVKGQGAYYTF.